This entry describes one T cell receptor (beta chain). These data originate in a study of shared clonotypes between healthy human individuals. The repertoire was sequenced with immunoSEQ multiplex PCR; TCRdb's copy has only in-frame clones and lacks some. Of roughly 2.5 million clones listed, over 85% are singletons. The sample comprised naive CD4+ T cells sorted from blood. The subset was: CD45RA+ positively selected. This TCR derives from a young man in good health.

CDR3 in DNA: TGTGCCAGCAGCAGCCGACAGGGTTGGGGAAAACTGTTTTTT. Translated, it gives CASSSRQGWGKLFF. The chain has TRBV14 and TRBJ1-4; TRBD1 matches 7 bases. The CDR3 extends over 14 amino acids. V shed 5 bases, J shed 10 bases, and the junction held 10 bases outside the gene matches. In germline, CDR1 is SGHDN, CDR2 FVKESK.